This T cell receptor (beta chain) was obtained from a study of cytomegalovirus exposure and HLA in healthy donors. Use of 60 Vbeta and 13 Jbeta primers characterized the PCR. The data were produced by immunoSEQ multiplex PCR, yet TCRdb's version contains in-frame clones alone and is incomplete. The sample shows 150,000 or so clones, roughly 80% of them seen only once. V shed 3 bases and J shed 0 bases, with 7 bases lying between them. CDR1 SGHDT and CDR2 YYEEEE come from the germline V gene. The CDR3 length is 14 residues. The sample taken for sequencing was PBMCs. The sequence was obtained from a woman between 18 and 29 years old in good health and CMV-seronegative. The chain combines TRBV5-6 with TRBJ2-1, with D unresolved. Here the CDR3 DNA reads TGTGCCAGCAGCTACGGCGGCTCCTACAATGAGCAGTTCTTC. Amino acids: CASSYGGSYNEQFF.